Shown below are 26 T cell receptor beta chains from a single sample sequenced in a study of blood T cell repertoires in COVID-19. TCRdb's copy holds only in-frame clones and misses some; the assay was immunoSEQ multiplex PCR. The sample includes 320,000 or so clones, around 85% seen only once; the top ten take 1.5% to 2%. Input material: PBMCs or T cells enriched from blood (not recorded which). These receptors originate from a woman aged 25 to 39 who had been exposed to COVID-19.

The rearrangement links TRBV28 to TRBJ2-7, with TRBD1 identical over 9 bases. The germline gives CDR1 MDHEN, CDR2 SYDVKM. V shed 5 bases and J 1 base; nucleotides not matched to a gene: 6. CDR3 length: 15 amino acids. CDR3 coding DNA: TGTGCCAGCAGTGGCCCGGACAGGGGTTCCTACGAGCAGTACTTC. As protein: CASSGPDRGSYEQYF.

The chain uses TRBV7-8 and TRBJ1-4; no reliable D call. Germline CDR1 reads SGHVS; CDR2 reads FQNEAQ. V lost 6 bases and J lost 6, with 17 bases in between. The length of the CDR3 is 15 residues. The CDR3 spells CASRETRGVDEKLFF. The CDR3 DNA reads as TGTGCCAGCAGGGAGACGCGCGGGGTGGATGAAAAACTGTTTTTT.

The genes are TRBV24-1 and TRBJ1-3, with D perhaps TRBD1 (6 bases). The CDR3 sequence is 16 residues long. Germline lookup yields CDR1 KGHDR and CDR2 SFDVKD. Trimming cost V 3 bases and J 3 bases, with 14 bases left between them. CDR3 loop: CATSDRQENNGNTIYF. The CDR3 bases are TGTGCCACCAGTGATCGACAGGAAAATAATGGAAACACCATATATTTT.

This sequence joins TRBV19 and TRBJ2-2; 10 bases line up with TRBD1. After removal of 7 bases from V and 2 bases from J, the junction contained 7 bases not matched to a gene. The germline V gene has CDR1 LNHDA and CDR2 SQIVND (reference sequence). The CDR3 is made up of 16 amino acids. CDR3 sequence reads: CASTQTGGGNTGELFF. The DNA of the CDR3 is TGTGCCAGTACCCAGACAGGGGGCGGAAACACCGGGGAGCTGTTTTTT.

A single count supports this clone. The gene calls are TRBV11-1 and TRBJ1-1, with 9 nucleotides matching TRBD1. Trimming removed 1 base from V and 4 bases from J; junction bases left unmatched: 4. Germline V gene sequence: CDR1 SGHAT, CDR2 FQDESV (reference sequence). The CDR3 length is 15 residues. The CDR3 here is CASSLGRTGATEAFF. CDR3 in DNA: TGTGCCAGCAGCTTAGGCCGGACAGGGGCCACTGAAGCTTTCTTT. Complete variable domain (other parts from reference TRBV11-1 and TRBJ1-1): EAEVAQSPRYKITEKSQAVAFWCDPISGHATLYWYRQILGQGPELLVQFQDESVVDDSQLPKDRFSAERLKGVDSTLKIQPAELGDSAMYLCASSLGRTGATEAFFGQGTRLTVV.

This CDR3 reads CASSMTGSGYTF. The CDR3 coding sequence is TGTGCCAGTAGTATGACAGGGAGCGGCTACACCTTC. The gene calls are TRBV19 and TRBJ1-2; 7 nucleotides align to TRBD1. The germline V gene has CDR1 LNHDA and CDR2 SQIVND (reference sequence). The CDR3 is made up of 12 amino acids. The V gene end was trimmed by 3 bases and the J gene end by 8 bases; junction bases not matched to a gene: 3.

J is TRBJ1-3 and V is TRBV6-5, with D tentatively TRBD1 (6 bases). This CDR3 has 15 residues. The V end was cut by 5 bases, the J end by 0 bases, with 11 bases between. The germline V gene has CDR1 MNHEY and CDR2 SVGAGI. CDR3 loop: CASSPTGSSGNTIYF. The CDR3, as DNA: TGTGCCAGCAGTCCAACAGGGTCCTCTGGAAACACCATATATTTT.

The chain joins TRBV5-1 to TRBJ1-2, with D tentatively TRBD1 (6 bases). There are 14 residues in the CDR3. From germline, CDR1 is SGHRS and CDR2 YFSETQ. V shed 4 bases and J shed 3 bases, with 13 bases lying between them. CDR3 DNA sequence: TGCGCCAGCAGCCGCGCGGACAGAGACTATGGCTACACCTTC. Protein product: CASSRADRDYGYTF. Using reference TRBV5-1 and TRBJ1-2 for the parts outside the CDR3, the full variable domain is KAGVTQTPRYLIKTRGQQVTLSCSPISGHRSVSWYQQTPGQGLQFLFEYFSETQRNKGNFPGRFSGRQFSNSRSEMNVSTLELGDSALYLCASSRADRDYGYTFGSGTRLTVV.

CDR3 nucleotide sequence: TGTGCCAGCAGCCAAGAGAGAAGAAGGGACAGAAGGTTCGGTGGCTACACCTTC. This translates into CASSQERRRDRRFGGYTF. The chain recombines TRBV4-2 with TRBJ1-2, with TRBD1 matching over 7 bases. CDR3 size: 18 residues. V lost 0 bases and J lost 7; bases outside the gene matches: 17. Germline CDR1 is LGHNA and CDR2 is YNFKEQ.

This clone was found once. J is TRBJ2-1 and V is TRBV9; D is ambiguous. Trimming cost V 3 bases and J 0 bases, with 10 bases left between them. The CDR3 spans 15 residues. Germline lookup yields CDR1 SGDLS and CDR2 YYNGEE. Here the CDR3 DNA reads TGTGCCAGCAGCGCCGACACGAGCTCCTACAATGAGCAGTTCTTC. Translation gives CASSADTSSYNEQFF. Using reference TRBV9 and TRBJ2-1 for the parts outside the CDR3, the full variable domain is DSGVTQTPKHLITATGQRVTLRCSPRSGDLSVYWYQQSLDQGLQFLIQYYNGEERAKGNILERFSAQQFPDLHSELNLSSLELGDSALYFCASSADTSSYNEQFFGPGTRLTVL.

The chain employs TRBV10-2 and TRBJ2-7; the D gene is possibly TRBD1 (5 bases). V lost 6 bases and J lost 0, with 6 bases in between. The CDR3 is made up of 12 amino acids. CDR1 WSHSY and CDR2 SAAADI come from the germline V gene. CDR3 residues: CASRDSSYEQYF. CDR3 nucleotides: TGCGCCAGCAGAGACAGCTCCTACGAGCAGTACTTC.

The CDR3 loop is CASSSTGGSRYGYTF. DNA for the CDR3: TGTGCCAGCAGTTCAACAGGGGGCTCTCGCTATGGCTACACCTTC. The chain carries TRBV28 and TRBJ1-2; 9 bases line up with TRBD1. V shed 4 bases, J shed 4 bases, and the junction held 7 bases outside the gene matches. Germline CDR1 and CDR2: MDHEN and SYDVKM. This CDR3 has 15 amino acids.

The V call is TRBV5-6, the J call TRBJ1-6; perhaps TRBD1 as D (5 bases). Germline assignment: CDR1 SGHDT and CDR2 YYEEEE. This CDR3 spans 16 amino acids. Trimming took off 0 bases at V and 6 bases at J, with 13 bases between the two ends. CDR3 coding DNA: TGTGCCAGCAGCTTGGATCTGGGGGGGTCTAATTCACCCCTCCACTTT. It translates to CASSLDLGGSNSPLHF. The variable domain in full, with the rest retrieved from reference TRBV5-6 and TRBJ1-6, is DAGVTQSPTHLIKTRGQQVTLRCSPKSGHDTVSWYQQALGQGPQFIFQYYEEEERQRGNFPDRFSGHQFPNYSSELNVNALLLGDSALYLCASSLDLGGSNSPLHFGNGTRLTVT.

V usage is TRBV6-2 or TRBV6-3 and J usage is TRBJ2-1, with TRBD1 matching 7 bases. The V gene's germline CDR1 is MNHEY and CDR2 SVGEGT. CDR3 length: 16 amino acids. Trimming took 2 bases from V and 6 from J; bases not matched to a gene: 10. Written as DNA, the CDR3 is TGTGCCAGCAGTTACCTGACAGGGACCGGGTCCAATGAGCAGTTCTTC. Its translation: CASSYLTGTGSNEQFF.

The chain employs TRBV6-5 and TRBJ1-1; 9 bases map to TRBD1. J lost 1 base, V lost 8 bases, and 5 bases had no gene match. In germline, CDR1 is MNHEY, CDR2 SVGAGI. The CDR3 is made up of 14 amino acids. The CDR3 loop reads CASRTGGQNTEAFF. The CDR3 coding sequence is TGTGCCAGCCGAACAGGGGGCCAGAACACTGAAGCTTTCTTT.

This sequence joins TRBV19 and TRBJ2-1, with D perhaps matching TRBD2 (5 bases). Germline loops: CDR1 LNHDA, CDR2 SQIVND (reference sequence). CDR3 length equals 15 residues. The V end was cut by 5 bases, the J end by 7 bases, with 18 bases between. As DNA, the CDR3 is TGTGCCAGTAGTCCCAGACAAGGAGGTAAGAATGAGCAGTTCTTC. This codes for CASSPRQGGKNEQFF.

The rearrangement links TRBV18 to TRBJ2-7; 12 nucleotides align to TRBD1. Germline CDR1 reads KGHSH; CDR2 reads LQKENI. V lost 3 bases and J lost 3; bases outside the gene matches: 3. The CDR3 is 15 residues long. The CDR3 sequence: CASSPGTGGVYEQYF. The DNA for the CDR3 is TGTGCCAGCTCACCCGGGACAGGGGGCGTCTACGAGCAGTACTTC. The full variable domain, rest sourced from reference TRBV18 and TRBJ2-7, is NAGVMQNPRHLVRRRGQEARLRCSPMKGHSHVYWYRQLPEEGLKFMVYLQKENIIDESGMPKERFSAEFPKEGPSILRIQQVVRGDSAAYFCASSPGTGGVYEQYFGPGTRLTVT.

The chain has TRBV23-1 and TRBJ2-7, with unresolved D. TRBV23-1 is sorted into the ORF group, with uncertain function. The CDR3 has 12 amino acids. Between the trimmed V and J ends, which lost 5 bases and 3 bases, there was a span of 8 bases. The CDR3 sequence: CASSSNSYEQYF. In DNA form, the CDR3 reads TGCGCCAGCAGTTCTAACAGCTACGAGCAGTACTTC.

In DNA, the CDR3 is TGTGCCAGCAGCTTAGGTACAGATTATGGCTACACCTTC. Protein: CASSLGTDYGYTF. This chain uses TRBV7-9 with TRBJ1-2; D gene unclear. The V end lost 1 base, the J end lost 5 bases, and 8 bases lay between the germline ends. The CDR3 length is 13 residues. Germline lookup yields CDR1 SEHNR and CDR2 FQNEAQ (reference sequence).

The genes are TRBV7-9 and TRBJ2-5; tentatively, D is TRBD2 (5 bases). The germline V gene encodes CDR1 SEHNR and CDR2 FQNEAQ (reference sequence). This CDR3 has 14 residues. V was trimmed by 10 bases and J by 5 bases, leaving 20 bases between them. CDR3 coding DNA: TGTGCCACGAGACCCGGCGGGCGTGCGGAGACCCAGTACTTC. Its translation is CATRPGGRAETQYF.

The chain links TRBV5-4 to TRBJ2-7, with TRBD1 identical over 7 bases. Germline trimming cut 1 base from V and 6 bases from J; bases unmatched to any gene: 10. The CDR3 is made up of 15 amino acids. Germline V gene sequence: CDR1 SGHNT, CDR2 YYREEE (reference sequence). The CDR3 nucleotides read TGTGCCAGCAGCTTGTTTAGGGGAGACAGGGTCGAGCAGTACTTC. Residues: CASSLFRGDRVEQYF.

The chain is built from TRBV28 and TRBJ1-6; TRBD1 matches 8 bases. CDR3 length: 15 residues. V gave up 4 bases and J gave up 7 bases; unmatched junction bases: 6. Germline V gives CDR1 MDHEN, CDR2 SYDVKM. The CDR3: CASSSYRGSNSPLHF. DNA of the CDR3: TGTGCCAGCAGTTCCTACAGGGGGTCCAATTCACCCCTCCACTTT.

The rearrangement joins TRBV30 to TRBJ1-4; TRBD1 is a possible D gene (6 bases). The germline gives CDR1 GTSNPN, CDR2 SVGIG (reference sequence). V dropped 2 bases and J dropped 5 bases, with 9 bases sitting between them. The CDR3 length is 13 residues. In DNA, the CDR3 is TGTGCCTGGAGTAGGGACACAAATGAAAAACTGTTTTTT. Its protein is CAWSRDTNEKLFF.

The V and J genes are TRBV5-1 and TRBJ2-1; 10 bases agree with TRBD1. With 4 bases clipped from V and 11 bases from J, the junction kept 6 bases outside the gene matches. CDR3 length: 13 amino acids. The germline CDR1 and CDR2 sequences are SGHRS and YFSETQ. The CDR3 spells CASSLTGGGQQFF. CDR3 DNA: TGCGCCAGCAGCCTGACAGGGGGCGGACAGCAGTTCTTC.

The chain links TRBV19 to TRBJ1-1; the match to TRBD1 covers 9 bases. The V and J ends lost 6 bases and 8 bases, in that order; junction bases with no gene match: 7. The CDR3 is made up of 13 amino acids. Germline loops: CDR1 LNHDA, CDR2 SQIVND (reference sequence). CDR3 region: CASSTGTGTEAFF. In DNA, the CDR3 is TGTGCCAGTAGCACCGGGACAGGGACCGAAGCTTTCTTT.

The genes are TRBV5-1 and TRBJ1-1; 11 bases are a match to TRBD1. V gave up 5 bases and J gave up 3 bases; unmatched junction bases: 9. The V gene's germline CDR1 is SGHRS and CDR2 YFSETQ. The CDR3 has 16 residues. CDR3 sequence (DNA): TGCGCCAGCAGTAACGGACAGGGGGCTCGGGACACTGAAGCTTTCTTT. Protein sequence: CASSNGQGARDTEAFF.